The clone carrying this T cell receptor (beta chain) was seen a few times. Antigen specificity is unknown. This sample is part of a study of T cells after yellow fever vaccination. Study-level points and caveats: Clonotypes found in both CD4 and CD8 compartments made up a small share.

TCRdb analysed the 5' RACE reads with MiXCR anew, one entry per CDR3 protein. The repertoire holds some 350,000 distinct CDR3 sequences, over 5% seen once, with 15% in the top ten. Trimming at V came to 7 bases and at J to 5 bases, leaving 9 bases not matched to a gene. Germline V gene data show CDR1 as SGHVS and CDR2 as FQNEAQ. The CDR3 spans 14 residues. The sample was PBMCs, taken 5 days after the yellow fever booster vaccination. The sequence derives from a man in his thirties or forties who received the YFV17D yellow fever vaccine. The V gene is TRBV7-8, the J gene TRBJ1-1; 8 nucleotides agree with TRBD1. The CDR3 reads CASNWDRRWTEAFF. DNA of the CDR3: TGTGCCAGCAATTGGGACAGGCGGTGGACTGAAGCTTTCTTT. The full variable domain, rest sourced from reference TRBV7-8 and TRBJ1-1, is GAGVSQSPRYKVAKRGQDVALRCDPISGHVSLFWYQQALGQGPEFLTYFQNEAQLDKSGLPSDRFFAERPEGSVSTLKIQRTQQEDSAVYLCASNWDRRWTEAFFGQGTRLTVV.